The T cell receptor (beta chain) described here comes from a study of T cell clusters in autoimmune cytopenias. CDR1 is MNHEY and CDR2 is SVGAGI in the germline V gene. The CDR3 sequence is 16 residues long. TRB was amplified by touch-down multiplex PCR, primer pools A and B combined. Following a re-call of the multiplex PCR reads, TCRdb has one entry per CDR3 protein and lacks DNA. Across about 4,400 distinct CDR3 sequences, the top ten clones capture approximately 67% of the sample. Approximately 40,000 genome equivalents of blood DNA were amplified for TRB. The same data also went into a second study, on T cell repertoires in aging, cancer and after chemotherapy. That investigation notes: Thymic emigration or peripheral T cell expansion may be impaired by lymphoid organ infiltration in hematological cancer.

V is TRBV6-5 and J is TRBJ2-3; no DNA is available, so the TRBD2 call from TCRdb remains unchecked. The sample was peripheral blood. This TCR was recovered from a human donor with an autoimmune cytopenia or autoimmune hepatitis (not recorded which). The CDR3 is CASSYSGGTSSDTQYF.